The clone carrying this T cell receptor beta chain was counted many times. The data derive from a study of T-cell reconstitution after alpha-beta-depleted transplantation in children. The CDR3 has 12 residues. V was pared by 3 bases and J by 8 bases, with 8 bases between. It was with unique molecular identifiers that the TCRbeta library was prepared. TCRdb recomputed calls from the PCR reads with MiXCR, one row per CDR3 protein. The table shows almost 400,000 distinct CDR3 sequences, with around 20% occurring only once. This sequence originates from a human donor who donated a stem cell graft to a child with acute myeloid leukemia. This sequence joins TRBV12-3 or TRBV12-4 and TRBJ2-1, with D hard to call. This specimen consisted of PBMCs from the stem cell graft donor, obtained from the stem cell graft. CDR3: CASSLETHEQFF. The CDR3, as DNA: TGTGCCAGCAGTTTGGAAACACATGAGCAGTTCTTC.